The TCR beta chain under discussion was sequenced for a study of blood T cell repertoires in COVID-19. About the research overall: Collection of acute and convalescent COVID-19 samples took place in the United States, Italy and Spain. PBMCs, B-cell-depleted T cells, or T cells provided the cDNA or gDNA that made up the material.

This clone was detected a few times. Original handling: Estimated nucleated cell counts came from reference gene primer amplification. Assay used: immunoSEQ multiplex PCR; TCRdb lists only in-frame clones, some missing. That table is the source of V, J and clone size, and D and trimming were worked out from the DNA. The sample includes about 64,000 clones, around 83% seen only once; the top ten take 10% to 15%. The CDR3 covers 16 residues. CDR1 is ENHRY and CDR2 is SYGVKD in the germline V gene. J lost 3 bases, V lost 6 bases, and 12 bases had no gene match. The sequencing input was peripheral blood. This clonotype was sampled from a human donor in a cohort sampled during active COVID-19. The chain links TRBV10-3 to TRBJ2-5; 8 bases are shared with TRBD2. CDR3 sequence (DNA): TGTGCCATCAGCGGGACCCGGGAGGGGCCTAAAGAGACCCAGTACTTC. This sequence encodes CAISGTREGPKETQYF.